This TCR beta chain was identified in a study of blood T cells in healthy people across ages. The wider study: About one barcoded beta molecule per two T cells came from capture by template switching. Whole-study findings and limits: Changes in expanded clonotypes were possibly confounded, as the CMV status of donors was unknown. TCR beta diversity per million T cells fell roughly linearly with age. When one million T cells were used, diversity estimates were thought to be underestimates.

The V and J ends lost 3 bases and 9 bases, in that order; junction bases with no gene match: 13. The CDR3 has 15 amino acids. Germline lookup yields CDR1 KGHSH and CDR2 LQKENI. Regarding this clonotype: What it recognizes is unknown.

Then a second PCR, running about 6 to 12 cycles, was carried out with a sample-barcoded 5' primer and a J-beta primer mix. Via MiXCR, TCRdb re-called the 5' RACE reads, giving one row per CDR3 protein. The table records about 570,000 distinct CDR3 sequences, approximately 27% of them present only once. Sequencing input: blood. The clonotype comes from a woman in her 70s in good health. The chain employs TRBV18 and TRBJ2-5, with 7 bases aligning to TRBD2. CDR3: CASSPTETSLGAQYF. The CDR3 bases are TGTGCCAGCTCACCCACCGAGACTAGCTTGGGGGCCCAGTACTTC.